One TCR beta chain is described in this entry. The sample originates from a study of blood T cell repertoires in COVID-19. Study-level information: Nucleic acid was either cDNA or gDNA, and it came from T cells, B-cell-depleted T cells, or PBMCs.

Clones were sequenced by immunoSEQ multiplex PCR, and TCRdb holds only the in-frame ones, with some missing. The sample contains 50,000 to 60,000 clones, about 82% of which appear only once. V was trimmed by 4 bases and J by 6 bases, leaving 10 bases between them. The CDR3 has 13 residues. The germline gives CDR1 SGHDN, CDR2 FVKESK. V usage is TRBV14 and J usage is TRBJ1-5; D call uncertain. This sequence originates from a human donor in a cohort sampled during active COVID-19. Source material: peripheral blood. For the CDR3, the DNA is TGTGCCAGCAGCCTAAATTCTATTCAGCCCCAGCATTTT. Its protein is CASSLNSIQPQHF.